This is a list of T cell receptor beta chains from one sample in a study of vaccination and CD4 T cells after COVID-19. These receptors are not linked to any known antigen. In TCRdb, the PCR reads were re-called with MiXCR into one record per CDR3 protein. The data show around 14,000 distinct CDR3 sequences, under 75% seen once. Specimen: CD4+ T cells from blood, cultured in vitro. The source of these receptors is a human donor who had recovered from COVID-19. Each CDR3 is given with its conserved first and last residue.

j_call v_call cdr3_aa
TRBJ2-2 TRBV25-1 CASSVYPGELFF
TRBJ1-6 TRBV12-3/TRBV12-4 CASRGADNSPLHF
TRBJ1-6 TRBV20-1 CSARDSGRGNNSPLHF
TRBJ2-5 TRBV6-2/TRBV6-3 CASSPYTTGTAQYF
TRBJ1-2 TRBV7-8 CASSLTSGFRYGYTF
TRBJ2-2 TRBV12-3/TRBV12-4 CASSLRRMDTGELFF
TRBJ1-2 TRBV7-9 CASSLGQGNYGYTF
TRBJ2-2 TRBV6-1 CASSEEPYRASGELFF
TRBJ2-2 TRBV20-1 CSARTTSGRTTGELFF
TRBJ2-2 TRBV4-2 CASSQVGGGWNTGELFF
TRBJ2-1 TRBV20-1 CSARAGGRADNEQFF
TRBJ2-2 TRBV28 CASSSGGWDTGELFF
TRBJ1-3 TRBV28 CASTQGGTGNTIYF
TRBJ2-3 TRBV6-1 CASRVGGSTDTQYF
TRBJ1-6 TRBV12-3/TRBV12-4 CASSSGFNSPLHF
TRBJ2-1 TRBV5-4 CASSLAGDGWQFF
TRBJ2-1 TRBV28 CASSLAGVSYNEQFF
TRBJ2-7 TRBV6-1 CASSDRGHEQYF
TRBJ1-5 TRBV10-3 CAISESVGTRSNQPQHF
TRBJ1-1 TRBV20-1 CSASTTEAFF
TRBJ2-3 TRBV6-2/TRBV6-3 CASRKHGRGTDTQYF
TRBJ1-1 TRBV28 CASKGPNTEAFF
TRBJ1-1 TRBV4-1 CASSQSRTEAFF
TRBJ1-2 TRBV14 CASSRNRNYGYTF
TRBJ1-1 TRBV28 CASRPATEAFF
TRBJ2-7 TRBV15 CATSRGEPSYEQYF
TRBJ1-1 TRBV28 CASKRVRTEAFF
TRBJ2-7 TRBV12-3/TRBV12-4 CASSGLAGSYEQYF
TRBJ1-1 TRBV6-1 CASRRFVMNTEAFF
TRBJ1-1 TRBV27 CASSSTTSGRRINTEAFF
TRBJ2-2 TRBV10-2 CASSNRGNRELFF
TRBJ2-5 TRBV20-1 CSARDGTSRETQYF
TRBJ2-1 TRBV20-1 CSATGERGSSYNEQFF
TRBJ2-5 TRBV30 CAWSAAAPRREETQYF
TRBJ2-3 TRBV19 CASSLEGLAGTDTQYF
TRBJ2-4 TRBV20-1 CSARESAAIVGLGKNIQYF
TRBJ2-1 TRBV24-1 CATSGTSGSIYNEQFF
TRBJ2-7 TRBV5-4 CASSLAGSRYEQYF
TRBJ2-4 TRBV2 CASSEGGAKNIQYF
TRBJ2-5 TRBV20-1 CSAGRQETQYF
TRBJ2-7 TRBV12-3/TRBV12-4 CASSLAWTSGAYEQYF
TRBJ2-3 TRBV2 CATNTISGRSTDTQYF